This T cell receptor beta chain was sequenced during a study of T cell responses to AZD1222 COVID-19 vaccine. Study-wide points: Only after the peak T cell response were repertoires sampled.

Produced via immunoSEQ multiplex PCR; TCRdb's table is partial and in-frame only. The table includes 70,000 to 95,000 clones, 75% to 90% detected once. With regard to this clone: Its specificity is unknown.

CDR3 length: 13 residues. V was trimmed by 5 bases and J by 6 bases, leaving 13 bases between them. Per the germline V gene, CDR1 is MNHEY and CDR2 is SVGEGT. The V call is TRBV6-2 or TRBV6-3, the J call TRBJ1-2; D remains unclear. The sequence was obtained from an adult who received the AZD1222 COVID-19 vaccine. The material sequenced was peripheral blood, taken 28 days after the second AZD1222 dose. CDR3 nucleotides: TGTGCCAGCAGTGATCATGCAGCGGATGGCTACACCTTC. As protein: CASSDHAADGYTF.